What follows are 20 T cell receptor beta chains derived from one specimen sequenced in a study of cytomegalovirus exposure and HLA in healthy donors. 13 Jbeta primers and 60 Vbeta primers were used for the PCR. Sequencing was performed with immunoSEQ multiplex PCR; in TCRdb, only in-frame clones are kept and a portion is missing. The sample has some 190,000 clones, around 87% seen once; the top ten hold 1% to 1.5%. Sequenced material: PBMCs. The receptor set was obtained from a man aged 25 to 40 in good health and CMV-seronegative.

The genes are TRBV7-9 and TRBJ2-5, with D possibly TRBD1 on 6 matching bases. The J call may be wrong; the DNA end is better matched by TRBJ2-7. Germline CDR1 and CDR2: SEHNR and FQNEAQ (reference sequence). The length of the CDR3 is 17 residues. As DNA, the CDR3 is TGTGCCAGCAGCTATATAAACGTCAGGGACATTCGTTCCGAGCAGTACTTC. Protein product: CASSYINVRDIRSEQYF.

V is TRBV30 and J is TRBJ1-4; 10 bases are a match to TRBD1. Germline CDR1 reads GTSNPN; CDR2 reads SVGIG (reference sequence). The CDR3 consists of 15 residues. Trimming removed 3 bases from V and 7 bases from J; junction bases left unmatched: 8. CDR3 in amino acids: CAWRGWDRGTEKLFF. The DNA for the CDR3 is TGTGCCTGGAGAGGGTGGGACAGGGGAACTGAAAAACTGTTTTTT. The full variable domain, with the rest looked up from reference TRBV30 and TRBJ1-4, is SQTIHQWPATLVQPVGSPLSLECTVEGTSNPNLYWYRQAAGRGLQLLFYSVGIGQISSEVPQNLSASRPQDRQFILSSKKLLLSDSGFYLCAWRGWDRGTEKLFFGSGTQLSVL.

This chain connects TRBV5-5 to TRBJ2-1, with TRBD2 matching 13 bases. Germline-derived CDR1 and CDR2 are SGHKS and YYEKEE (reference sequence). CDR3 length equals 16 residues. The J segment lost 10 bases and the V segment lost 3 bases, leaving 10 bases of the junction unmatched. The CDR3 DNA reads as TGTGCCAGCAGCTCCGGACTAGCGGGAGAATGGGGAGAGCAGTTCTTC. It yields the protein CASSSGLAGEWGEQFF.

V and J are TRBV10-3 and TRBJ2-3; D may be TRBD1 (6 bases). Germline assignment: CDR1 ENHRY and CDR2 SYGVKD. Trimming stripped 11 bases from V and 6 bases from J, with 21 bases between. CDR3 length: 14 residues. The CDR3 DNA follows: TGTGCCTCTACGGACAGCCAAGTCCCGGATACGCAGTATTTT. It translates to CASTDSQVPDTQYF.

This clone was counted between two and nine times. V gene TRBV14 combines with J gene TRBJ2-7, with D tentatively TRBD2 (6 bases). V was clipped by 6 bases and J by 1 base, with 10 bases between them. Germline CDR1 and CDR2: SGHDN and FVKESK. The CDR3 contains 13 residues. The CDR3 loop reads CASSRRDSYEQYF. CDR3 coding DNA: TGTGCCAGCAGTAGGAGGGATTCCTACGAGCAGTACTTC.

This chain joins TRBV27 and TRBJ1-5; 11 nucleotides align to TRBD1. The V and J ends lost 5 bases and 6 bases, in that order; junction bases with no gene match: 3. The CDR3 covers 14 residues. From germline, CDR1 is MNHEY and CDR2 SMNVEV (reference sequence). The CDR3 bases are TGTGCCAGCAGTCCGGACAGGGGGCTTCAGCCCCAGCATTTT. This codes for CASSPDRGLQPQHF.

The genes are TRBV6-1 and TRBJ1-1, with D tentatively TRBD1 (6 bases). Deletions cut 4 bases from V and 4 bases from J, with 19 bases between. Germline V gene sequence: CDR1 MNHNS, CDR2 SASEGT. The CDR3 has 16 amino acids. The CDR3 DNA reads TGTGCCAGCAGTGTCTGGGGGCCCCAACGGGGCACTGAAGCTTTCTTT. This codes for CASSVWGPQRGTEAFF.

The chain uses TRBV7-9 and TRBJ2-3, with TRBD1 identical over 10 bases. The CDR3 totals 16 residues. Trimming cost V 3 bases and J 5 bases; bases outside gene matches: 8. Looked up from germline, CDR1 is SEHNR and CDR2 is FQNEAQ (reference sequence). The CDR3 protein is CASSLSWTGGGDTQYF. The CDR3 bases are TGTGCCAGCAGCTTGAGTTGGACAGGGGGAGGAGATACGCAGTATTTT.

The chain couples TRBV6-4 to TRBJ2-6; tentatively, D is TRBD2 (6 bases). V was trimmed by 6 bases and J by 4 bases, leaving 13 bases between them. CDR1 and CDR2 from the germline V gene are MRHNA and SNTAGT. The CDR3 runs 15 residues. CDR3: CASRKGEAGANVLTF. The CDR3 DNA follows: TGTGCCAGCAGAAAAGGGGAGGCCGGGGCCAACGTCCTGACTTTC.

V gene TRBV18 combines with J gene TRBJ1-1; 10 bases fit TRBD1. There are 18 residues in the CDR3. The V and J ends lost 2 bases and 4 bases, in that order; junction bases with no gene match: 13. Germline values: CDR1 KGHSH, CDR2 LQKENI. CDR3 bases: TGTGCCAGCTCACCAATCGTCTTGACAGGGGGCAGGGGCACTGAAGCTTTCTTT. As protein: CASSPIVLTGGRGTEAFF. Full variable domain (missing parts from reference TRBV18 and TRBJ1-1): NAGVMQNPRHLVRRRGQEARLRCSPMKGHSHVYWYRQLPEEGLKFMVYLQKENIIDESGMPKERFSAEFPKEGPSILRIQQVVRGDSAAYFCASSPIVLTGGRGTEAFFGQGTRLTVV.

The chain uses TRBV10-3 and TRBJ2-1; 10 nucleotides agree with TRBD1. CDR3 length: 16 amino acids. J gave up 4 bases and V 3 bases, and 6 bases lay outside the gene matches. From germline, CDR1 is ENHRY and CDR2 SYGVKD. CDR3 region: CAISDLGQGGYNEQFF. In nucleotides, the CDR3 is TGTGCCATCAGTGACCTCGGACAGGGGGGATACAATGAGCAGTTCTTC.

The chain is built from TRBV11-2 and TRBJ2-4; tentatively, D is TRBD1 (7 bases). CDR1 and CDR2 (germline): SGHAT, FQNNGV. There are 13 residues in the CDR3. Trimming removed 3 bases from V and 7 bases from J, with 10 bases in between. The CDR3 DNA is TGTGCCAGCAGCTTGCCAGGGGGGAACATTCAGTACTTC. Protein: CASSLPGGNIQYF. The full variable domain, with the rest looked up from reference TRBV11-2 and TRBJ2-4, is EAGVAQSPRYKIIEKRQSVAFWCNPISGHATLYWYQQILGQGPKLLIQFQNNGVVDDSQLPKDRFSAERLKGVDSTLKIQPAKLEDSAVYLCASSLPGGNIQYFGAGTRLSVL.

V and J are TRBV27 and TRBJ1-1; 8 bases match TRBD1. This CDR3 contains 17 residues. V lost 7 bases, J lost 5 bases, and 18 bases stayed unmatched. CDR1 and CDR2 (germline): MNHEY, SMNVEV (reference sequence). The CDR3 sequence: CASTLLSGGEFGTEAFF. CDR3 nucleotides: TGTGCCAGCACCCTCCTATCAGGGGGCGAGTTTGGGACTGAAGCTTTCTTT.

The chain couples TRBV6-1 to TRBJ1-5; the D is unclear. The V and J ends lost 3 bases and 0 bases respectively, with 15 bases between them. Germline CDR1 MNHNS, CDR2 SASEGT. The CDR3 totals 17 residues. The CDR3 sequence is CASSDGSPSDSNQPQHF. The CDR3 DNA follows: TGTGCCAGCAGTGACGGTTCACCCTCTGATAGCAATCAGCCCCAGCATTTT.

V is TRBV5-1 and J is TRBJ2-5; 7 bases fit TRBD1. CDR3 length: 14 amino acids. Germline V gives CDR1 SGHRS, CDR2 YFSETQ. The ends lost 4 bases at V and 1 base at J; junction bases unmatched: 4. CDR3 nucleotide sequence: TGCGCCAGCAGCGCCGGGACAGCCCAAGAGACCCAGTACTTC. It specifies CASSAGTAQETQYF.

The chain is built from TRBV18 and TRBJ1-6, with TRBD1 identical over 7 bases. With 4 bases clipped from V and 8 bases from J, the junction kept 8 bases outside the gene matches. There are 15 residues in the CDR3. The germline gives CDR1 KGHSH, CDR2 LQKENI. CDR3 protein: CASSRNRGRDSPLHF. In DNA form, the CDR3 reads TGTGCCAGCTCACGCAACAGGGGTCGGGATTCACCCCTCCACTTT.

The chain links TRBV7-9 to TRBJ2-3; unclear D gene. Germline V CDR1 and CDR2: SEHNR, FQNEAQ (reference sequence). The CDR3 has 14 residues. Trimming cost V 5 bases and J 3 bases, with 12 bases left between them. The CDR3 region has the DNA TGTGCCAGCAGCCGCACTCTAGATACAGATACGCAGTATTTT. As protein: CASSRTLDTDTQYF.

This clone was counted a single time. The chain is built from TRBV7-8 and TRBJ1-1; maybe TRBD1 (5 bases). There are 13 residues in the CDR3. CDR1 is SGHVS, CDR2 FQNEAQ, per germline. Trimming pared 5 bases from V and 6 bases from J, leaving 13 bases between. Here the CDR3 DNA reads TGTGCCAGCAGCGCGACAGTAATGGCTGAAGCTTTCTTT. Its protein product is CASSATVMAEAFF.

This clone was counted a single time. The rearrangement links TRBV14 to TRBJ1-2; D is uncertain. Germline V gene data show CDR1 as SGHDN and CDR2 as FVKESK. The CDR3 covers 15 residues. Trimming shortened V by 3 bases and J by 8 bases, and 19 bases separated the two germline ends. The CDR3 nucleotides read TGTGCCAGCAGCCATGCGGGAGCCTCACCGGTCGGCTACACCTTC. Translating gives CASSHAGASPVGYTF.

This clone was counted between two and nine times. This chain uses TRBV7-9 with TRBJ1-1, with D possibly matching TRBD1 (6 bases). CDR1 SEHNR and CDR2 FQNEAQ come from the germline V gene (reference sequence). V was shortened by 7 bases and J by 1 base, with 10 bases between the two germline ends. The CDR3 extends over 13 amino acids. CDR3 DNA: TGTGCCAGCACGGAGACAGGGAACACTGAAGCTTTCTTT. Amino acids: CASTETGNTEAFF.